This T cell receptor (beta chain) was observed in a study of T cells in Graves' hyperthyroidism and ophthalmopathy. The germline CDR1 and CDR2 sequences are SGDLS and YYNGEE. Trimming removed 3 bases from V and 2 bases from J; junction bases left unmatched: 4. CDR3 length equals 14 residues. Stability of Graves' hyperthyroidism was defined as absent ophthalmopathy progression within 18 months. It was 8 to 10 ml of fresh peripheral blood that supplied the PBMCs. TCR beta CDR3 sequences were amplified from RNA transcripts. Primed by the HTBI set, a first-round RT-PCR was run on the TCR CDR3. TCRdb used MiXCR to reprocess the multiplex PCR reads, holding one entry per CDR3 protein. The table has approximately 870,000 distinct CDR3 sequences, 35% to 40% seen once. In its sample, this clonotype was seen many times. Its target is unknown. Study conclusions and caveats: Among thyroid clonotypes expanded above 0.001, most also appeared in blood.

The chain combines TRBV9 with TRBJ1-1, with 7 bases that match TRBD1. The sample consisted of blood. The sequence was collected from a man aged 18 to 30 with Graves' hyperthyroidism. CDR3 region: CASSAGQANTEAFF. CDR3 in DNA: TGTGCCAGCAGCGCCGGACAGGCAAACACTGAAGCTTTCTTT.